A selection of T cell receptor beta chains follows, all from one sample in a study of blood T cell repertoires in COVID-19. This table comes from immunoSEQ multiplex PCR, and its TCRdb copy is limited to in-frame clones, with some not included. The table shows over 70,000 clones, with 80% to 90% occurring only once. Sequenced input: peripheral blood. These receptors all come from a man older than 75 with acute or convalescent COVID-19. Each CDR3 is given with its conserved first and last residue. The order of the fields is CDR3 DNA, CDR3 protein, clone size, D gene, V gene, J gene. A D gene is named only where the DNA matches it firmly. Size is stated for part of the rows, as once, few or many counts, or as a class when the clone is expanded.

TGTGCCACCAGCACCCAGGGGTGGGGGGAGACCCAGTACTTC	CATSTQGWGETQYF	.	.	TRBV15	TRBJ2-5
TGTGCCAGTAGTACAAGACAGGGGTGGCGGACCTACAATGAGCAGTTCTTC	CASSTRQGWRTYNEQFF	.	TRBD1	TRBV19	TRBJ2-1
TGTGCCAGCACTAGGACTAGCGGGCCTTCGGTCGCGCAGTATTTT	CASTRTSGPSVAQYF	once	TRBD2	TRBV2	TRBJ2-3
TGTGCCAGCTCACAGTTGGCGGGCAGCTCCTACGAGCAGTACTTC	CASSQLAGSSYEQYF	.	.	TRBV18	TRBJ2-7
TGTGCCAGTAGAACCCCAGGGGAAATCCCCCAGCATTTT	CASRTPGEIPQHF	.	.	TRBV19	TRBJ1-5
TGCGCCAGCAGCTTGGACAGGTCGCGAGGCTACACCTTC	CASSLDRSRGYTF	.	.	TRBV5-1	TRBJ1-2
TGTGCCTGGAGTGTAAACAGGGCCACCTTC	CAWSVNRATF	few	.	TRBV30	TRBJ1-2
TGTGCCAGCAGCTTATTGGTCGGGGACACTGAAGCTTTCTTT	CASSLLVGDTEAFF	.	.	TRBV7-9	TRBJ1-1
TGTGCCAGCTCTTTCTCCACAGATACGCAGTATTTT	CASSFSTDTQYF	.	.	TRBV7-9	TRBJ2-3
TGTGCCAGCAGCGTAGACCCAGAAACGACCCAGCATTTT	CASSVDPETTQHF	.	.	TRBV9	TRBJ1-5
TGTGCCAGCAGTTACTGGGTGGGAGATAATTCACCCCTCCACTTT	CASSYWVGDNSPLHF	.	.	TRBV6-5	TRBJ1-6
TGTGCCAGTAGTCCTCGACAGGGGGCTCTAGGGGGGGCCAACGTCCTGACTTTC	CASSPRQGALGGANVLTF	.	TRBD1	TRBV19	TRBJ2-6
TGTGCCGTTAGAGCCTCCTCCTACGAGCAGTACTTC	CAVRASSYEQYF	.	.	TRBV10-3	TRBJ2-7
TGTGCCAGCACCCTACAAGGGGCAGGCTCGAACACTGAAGCTTTCTTT	CASTLQGAGSNTEAFF	.	.	TRBV7-9	TRBJ1-1
TGTGCCAGCAGTGAAACTAGGGGGACAGGGGGCCCAAAACTGTTTTTT	CASSETRGTGGPKLFF	.	TRBD1	TRBV6-1	TRBJ1-4
TGCGCCAGCAGCCAGTCGGCGGGGGTTTTGTATGAGCAGTTCTTC	CASSQSAGVLYEQFF	.	TRBD2	TRBV5-1	TRBJ2-1
TGTGCCTGCGGGACTAGCGGAAGGAGCTCCTACGAGCAGTACTTC	CACGTSGRSSYEQYF	few	TRBD2	TRBV30	TRBJ2-7
TGTGCCAGCTCACCTTGGGACACTCTTGCAACTAATGAAAAACTGTTTTTT	CASSPWDTLATNEKLFF	.	.	TRBV18	TRBJ1-4
TGTGCCAGCAGTCGCGGCTACGAGCAGTACTTC	CASSRGYEQYF	.	.	TRBV6-2/TRBV6-3	TRBJ2-7
TGTGCCAGCAGTGAGACAGGGGCGCAGTATTTT	CASSETGAQYF	.	TRBD1	TRBV25-1	TRBJ2-3
TGTGCCAGCAGTCCCCTGGACAGGGGGACCACTGAAGCTTTCTTT	CASSPLDRGTTEAFF	.	TRBD1	TRBV27	TRBJ1-1
TGTGCCAGCAGCTTAAGTCCGGCTAGGAGGGCTTTCTTT	CASSLSPARRAFF	.	.	TRBV11-1	TRBJ1-1
TGTGCCAGCAGCGAGGCCGGGACAGGCCGTGAGACCCAGTACTTC	CASSEAGTGRETQYF	.	TRBD1	TRBV7-7	TRBJ2-5
TGTGCCAGTTCAGGGGGAAGTAATGAAAAACTGTTTTTT	CASSGGSNEKLFF	.	TRBD1	TRBV6-5	TRBJ1-4
TGTGCCAGCAGCCCGATGGGGCCTCGAGAGACCCAGTACTTC	CASSPMGPRETQYF	.	.	TRBV9	TRBJ2-5
TGTGCCAGCAGGAGCGGGACGGCGCACACCGGGGAGCTGTTTTTT	CASRSGTAHTGELFF	few	TRBD2	TRBV9	TRBJ2-2
TGTGCCATCAGTGAACAGGGTATTGGAAACACCATATATTTT	CAISEQGIGNTIYF	.	.	TRBV10-3	TRBJ1-3
TGTGCCAGCAGTTACTCCCAGGGATGGAGCTATGGCTACACCTTC	CASSYSQGWSYGYTF	.	.	TRBV6-5	TRBJ1-2
TGTGCCATCAGTGAGCCATCGGGGACAGGGGATCAGCCCCAGCATTTT	CAISEPSGTGDQPQHF	.	TRBD1	TRBV10-3	TRBJ1-5
TGTGCCAGCAGCCCAGGTCCCGCCAGGGGAAACTATGGCTACACCTTC	CASSPGPARGNYGYTF	.	.	TRBV7-3	TRBJ1-2
TGTGCCAGCCGACTAGCGGGGGCCGCGACCGGGGAGCTGTTTTTT	CASRLAGAATGELFF	.	TRBD2	TRBV7-8	TRBJ2-2
TGTGCCAGCAGCTTTAATACAGGGGATGATAGCATTCAGTACTTC	CASSFNTGDDSIQYF	.	TRBD1	TRBV5-8	TRBJ2-4